This TCR beta chain stems from a study of beta chain features in type 1 diabetes. As for the study in general: About 98,000,000 sorted cells were examined across all samples. General study results and limits: Any HLA type influence on TCRB rearrangement was left unresolved here. Type 1 diabetes patients showed a moderate but significant shortening of TCRB CDR3s in all four CD4+ subsets.

There are 14 residues in the CDR3. CDR1 is MGHRA, CDR2 YSYEKL, per germline. V gave up 1 base and J gave up 6 bases, with 10 bases separating them. On this clone: Antigen unknown.

The authors reverse transcribed all of the isolated RNA, so sequencing captured expressed TCRB transcripts. The repertoire was sequenced with immunoSEQ multiplex PCR; TCRdb's copy has only in-frame clones and lacks some. The sample yields some 150,000 clones, about 9% seen once. Every single donor gave one heparinised blood draw, and these averaged roughly 100 mL. The authors sorted CD4+ naive, central memory, regulatory and stem cell-like memory cells via CD45RO/CCR7/CD25/CD127/CD95/CD27. V gene TRBV4-1 combines with J gene TRBJ2-1; D is ambiguous. This receptor was obtained from a woman aged 25 to 39 with type 1 diabetes. Input material: central memory CD4+ T cells from blood. The CDR3 protein is CASSQASRGNEQFF. CDR3 coding DNA: TGCGCCAGCAGCCAAGCTTCGAGAGGCAATGAGCAGTTCTTC.